This TCR beta chain was recovered during a study of T cell responses to AZD1222 COVID-19 vaccine. Looking at the study overall: Second-dose schedules of about 4 or about 12 weeks were combined. Study results and caveats: Sampling that yielded the repertoires occurred only after the peak T cell response.

With 5 bases removed from V and 2 bases from J, the gap between germline ends came to 22 bases. This CDR3 contains 17 residues. From germline, CDR1 is MNHEY and CDR2 SMNVEV (reference sequence). Comments on this clone: Its specificity is unknown.

The protocol was immunoSEQ multiplex PCR, while the TCRdb copy is restricted to in-frame clones and leaves out a portion. Among roughly 140,000 clones, 90% to 95% were seen once, and the ten largest hold approximately 5.3%. The specimen was peripheral blood, collected on day 0 of AZD1222 vaccination. This chain connects TRBV27 to TRBJ2-7; D ambiguous. The receptor comes from an adult in good health. The CDR3 DNA follows: TGTGCCAGCAGTCTCCCTACCTTTGGGCGGCCTCCCTACGAGCAGTACTTC. As protein: CASSLPTFGRPPYEQYF.